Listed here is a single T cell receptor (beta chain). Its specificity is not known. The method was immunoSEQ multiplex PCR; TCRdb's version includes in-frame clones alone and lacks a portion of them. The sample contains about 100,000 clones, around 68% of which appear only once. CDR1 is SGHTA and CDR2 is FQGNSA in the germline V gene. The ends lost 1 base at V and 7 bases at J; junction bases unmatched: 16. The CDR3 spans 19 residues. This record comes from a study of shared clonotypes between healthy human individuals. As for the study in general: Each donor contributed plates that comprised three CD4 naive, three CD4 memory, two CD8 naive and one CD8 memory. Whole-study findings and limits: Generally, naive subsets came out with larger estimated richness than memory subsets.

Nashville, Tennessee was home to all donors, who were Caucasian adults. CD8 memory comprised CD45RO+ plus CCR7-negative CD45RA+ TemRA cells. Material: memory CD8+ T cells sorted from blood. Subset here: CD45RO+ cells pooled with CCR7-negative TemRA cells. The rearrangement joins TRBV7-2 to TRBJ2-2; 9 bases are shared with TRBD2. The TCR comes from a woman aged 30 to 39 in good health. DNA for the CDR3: TGTGCCAGCAGCTTAGTTCCCTTTAGCGGGAGTCGTTCCTACGGGGAGCTGTTTTTT. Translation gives CASSLVPFSGSRSYGELFF.